The 9 T cell receptor beta chains below were found in one sample sequenced in a study of blood T cell repertoires in COVID-19. Method: immunoSEQ multiplex PCR; TCRdb's copy keeps in-frame clones and lacks some. The sample records under 95,000 clones, roughly 84% being singletons. The sample taken for sequencing was peripheral blood. The receptors shown here come from a man aged 65 to 79 with acute or convalescent COVID-19.

Here the CDR3 reads CASRQGPVNTEAFF. The CDR3 nucleotides read TGCGCCAGCAGACAGGGCCCGGTGAACACTGAAGCTTTCTTT. The rearrangement links TRBV5-1 to TRBJ1-1, with D possibly being TRBD1 (6 bases). The germline V and J ends were trimmed by 5 bases and 0 bases, with 11 bases remaining between them. CDR3 length equals 14 residues. Germline V CDR1 and CDR2: SGHRS, YFSETQ.

This chain uses TRBV6-5 with TRBJ2-3; D may be TRBD1 (5 bases). V was pared by 6 bases and J by 0 bases, with 10 bases between. CDR1 is MNHEY, CDR2 SVGAGI, per germline. The CDR3 is 14 amino acids. In DNA form, the CDR3 reads TGTGCCAGCAGCCTACAGGCAAGCACAGATACGCAGTATTTT. This sequence encodes CASSLQASTDTQYF.

The V call is TRBV5-4, the J call TRBJ1-5, with 9 bases lining up with TRBD1. The CDR3 is made up of 17 amino acids. Germline values: CDR1 SGHNT, CDR2 YYREEE (reference sequence). The V and J ends lost 0 bases and 2 bases, in that order; junction bases with no gene match: 6. The CDR3 protein is CASSLGTGEIRNQPQHF. CDR3 bases: TGTGCCAGCAGCTTGGGGACAGGGGAAATTCGCAATCAGCCCCAGCATTTT.

There are a few counts of this clone. This chain uses TRBV5-1 with TRBJ2-7; 7 bases line up with TRBD1. Germline-derived CDR1 and CDR2 are SGHRS and YFSETQ. The ends lost 4 bases at V and 4 bases at J; junction bases unmatched: 11. This CDR3 is built from 15 residues. The CDR3 region has the DNA TGCGCCAGCAGCCGCCCCACCGACAGGGAGTACGAGCAGTACTTC. Its translation is CASSRPTDREYEQYF.

The chain uses TRBV20-1 and TRBJ1-6; D uncertain. The germline V gene has CDR1 DFQATT and CDR2 SNEGSKA (reference sequence). The CDR3 runs 14 residues. The V end was cut by 3 bases, the J end by 1 base, with 7 bases between. This chain's CDR3 is CSASGQSYNSPLHF. The CDR3 DNA sequence: TGCAGTGCTAGTGGGCAGTCCTATAATTCACCCCTCCACTTT.

The chain carries TRBV5-3 and TRBJ2-1, with 10 bases aligning to TRBD2. TRBV5-3 is placed among ORFs of uncertain function. Trimming cost V 4 bases and J 6 bases; bases outside gene matches: 7. The CDR3 has 15 residues. CDR3 in amino acids: CARSPSGGARNEQFF. The CDR3 nucleotides are TGTGCCAGAAGCCCAAGCGGGGGGGCCCGCAATGAGCAGTTCTTC.

The CDR3 coding sequence is TGTGCCAGCAGTTTGAGAGATGGCTACACCTTC. Protein product: CASSLRDGYTF. J is TRBJ1-2 and V is TRBV27; D is unresolved. This CDR3 region has 11 residues. The V gene lost 3 bases and the J gene lost 6 bases, with 5 bases spanning the gap. Per the germline V gene, CDR1 is MNHEY and CDR2 is SMNVEV (reference sequence).

The table lists this clone with a few counts. CDR3 nucleotide sequence: TGTGCCAGCAGCCAAGGGACAGGGACCTACAATGAGCAGTTCTTC. Its translation: CASSQGTGTYNEQFF. The V gene is TRBV3-1 (or the pseudogene TRBV3-2), the J gene TRBJ2-1; 8 bases fit TRBD1. The CDR3 is 15 residues long. The V gene end was trimmed by 1 base and the J gene end by 2 bases; junction bases not matched to a gene: 1. Per germline, CDR1 LGHDT and CDR2 YNNKEL (reference sequence).

This clone showed up just a few times. The gene calls are TRBV4-1 and TRBJ1-4; D is perhaps TRBD1 (5 bases). The CDR3 is made up of 14 amino acids. Per germline, CDR1 MGHRA and CDR2 YSYEKL. Trimming stripped 6 bases from V and 7 bases from J, with 15 bases between. As DNA, the CDR3 is TGCGCCAGCAGGAACATAATCACAGGTGAAAAACTGTTTTTT. Protein product: CASRNIITGEKLFF.